This T cell receptor (beta chain) stems from a study of cytomegalovirus exposure and HLA in healthy donors. Study-level results: The likely explanation for a cluster of highly shared sequence variants was sequencing artifact. A later analysis found TCR association rates differed by HLA locus, highest for DRB1 and lowest for HLA-C.

In the PCR, 60 Vbeta and 13 Jbeta primers were used. The data were produced by immunoSEQ multiplex PCR, yet TCRdb's version contains in-frame clones alone and is incomplete. The sample lists around 200,000 clones; around four fifths were seen once. Notes on this clone: What it recognizes is unknown.

Between the trimmed V and J ends, which lost 7 bases and 2 bases, there was a span of 9 bases. CDR3 size: 13 residues. Germline-derived CDR1 and CDR2 are MDHEN and SYDVKM. Sequenced input: PBMCs. This TCR derives from a woman between 50 and 59 years old in good health and CMV-seropositive. The chain links TRBV28 to TRBJ1-5; D ambiguous. CDR3 loop: CASNSPGNQPQHF. The CDR3 DNA follows: TGTGCCAGCAATTCCCCGGGCAATCAGCCCCAGCATTTT.